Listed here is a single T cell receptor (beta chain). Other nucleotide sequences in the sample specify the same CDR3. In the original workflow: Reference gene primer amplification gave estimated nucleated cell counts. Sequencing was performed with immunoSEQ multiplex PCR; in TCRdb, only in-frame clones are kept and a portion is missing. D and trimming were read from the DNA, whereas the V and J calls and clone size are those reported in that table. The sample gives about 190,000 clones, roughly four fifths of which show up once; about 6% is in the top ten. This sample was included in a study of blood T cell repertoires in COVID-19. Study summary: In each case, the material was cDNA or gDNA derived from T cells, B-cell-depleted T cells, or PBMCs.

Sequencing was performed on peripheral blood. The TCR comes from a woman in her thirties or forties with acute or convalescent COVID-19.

The CDR3 spells CASSSVAAPYEQYF. The CDR3 DNA follows: TGTGCCAGCAGCTCTGTAGCGGCCCCCTACGAGCAGTACTTC. J is TRBJ2-7 and V is TRBV5-6, with D possibly matching TRBD2 (6 bases). Germline V gene data show CDR1 as SGHDT and CDR2 as YYEEEE. V lost 3 bases and J 2 bases, leaving 12 bases between the germline ends. The CDR3 runs 14 residues.